The following is a T cell receptor (beta chain) sequence with its context. The antigen remains unidentified. The data originate from a study of T cell responses to AZD1222 COVID-19 vaccine. Study at large: Second-dose timings of about 4 or about 12 weeks were pooled. Study-level findings and limits: Among the donors, most were white British and more were female, and clonal diversity was possibly underestimated. Only six people who got AZD1222 tested seropositive at baseline. Nearly half of spike-specific TCRs reportedly target unmutated variant regions.

Here immunoSEQ multiplex PCR was the method, and the copy in TCRdb shows in-frame clones only, minus some. The table records approximately 100,000 clones, 85% to 90% of them present only once. Trimming took 4 bases from V and 3 from J; bases not matched to a gene: 3. The CDR3 loop spans 14 amino acids. Germline V gene sequence: CDR1 LGHDT, CDR2 YNNKEL (reference sequence). The input for sequencing was peripheral blood, taken on day 0 of AZD1222 vaccination. The J gene is TRBJ2-7, the V gene TRBV3-1 (or the pseudogene TRBV3-2); TRBD1 agrees at 10 bases. The source of this sequence is an adult in good health. This CDR3 is CASSLWDRGYEQYF. CDR3 coding DNA: TGTGCCAGCAGCCTCTGGGACAGGGGCTACGAGCAGTACTTC.